Below are 26 T cell receptor beta chains sequenced from a single sample in a study of blood T cell repertoires in COVID-19. TCRdb's copy holds only in-frame clones and misses some; the assay was immunoSEQ multiplex PCR. The table includes some 90,000 clones, around 82% detected once. The material sequenced was peripheral blood. The receptors derive from a man in his 70s with active or convalescent COVID-19.

V is TRBV6-5 and J is TRBJ2-1; D may be TRBD1 (5 bases). This CDR3 is built from 13 residues. V dropped 1 base and J dropped 6 bases, with 7 bases sitting between them. Germline CDR1 is MNHEY and CDR2 is SVGAGI. The CDR3 DNA follows: TGTGCCAGCAGTTACTTCCAGGGCAATGAGCAGTTCTTC. Translation gives CASSYFQGNEQFF.

This clone was counted only a few times. The rearrangement links TRBV21-1 to TRBJ1-3; TRBD1, as called in the table, went unchecked against the DNA. TRBV21-1 is marked as a pseudogene. The CDR3 is made up of 21 amino acids. CDR3: CASSRDPSGTVIQKRGNTIYF. CDR3 bases: TGTGCCAGCAGCAGGGACCCATCCGGGACAGTAATACAGAAACGGGGAAACACCATATATTTT.

This clone was seen a handful of times. V usage is TRBV3-1 (or the pseudogene TRBV3-2) and J usage is TRBJ2-6; the D gene is possibly TRBD1 (6 bases). V shed 2 bases and J shed 2 bases, with 7 bases lying between them. Germline-derived CDR1 and CDR2 are LGHDT and YNNKEL (reference sequence). CDR3 size: 15 residues. Here the CDR3 DNA reads TGTGCCAGCAGCCAAACAGGGCCTGGGGCCAACGTCCTGACTTTC. It yields the protein CASSQTGPGANVLTF.

V is TRBV27 and J is TRBJ2-1; D is uncertain. The CDR3 runs to 14 residues. Trimming shortened V by 5 bases and J by 7 bases, and 15 bases separated the two germline ends. Germline-derived CDR1 and CDR2 are MNHEY and SMNVEV (reference sequence). As DNA, the CDR3 is TGTGCCAGCAGTGGTTCATTTTCTGAGAATGAGCAGTTCTTC. Residues: CASSGSFSENEQFF.

This chain joins TRBV7-8 and TRBJ2-4, with 12 nucleotides matching TRBD2. The CDR3 is made up of 19 amino acids. The junction had 11 bases not matched to a gene; V was cut back by 5 bases and J by 0 bases. Germline V gives CDR1 SGHVS, CDR2 FQNEAQ. CDR3 nucleotide sequence: TGTGCCAGCAGCGACCGAAGGGCTAGCGGGGGGGGAGCCAAAAACATTCAGTACTTC. Translating gives CASSDRRASGGGAKNIQYF.

This clone was recorded a few times. This chain joins TRBV3-1 (or the pseudogene TRBV3-2) and TRBJ2-7; 8 nucleotides align to TRBD1. This CDR3 has 14 amino acids. The germline V gene encodes CDR1 LGHDT and CDR2 YNNKEL (reference sequence). V lost 4 bases to trimming and J lost 5 bases; unmatched junction nucleotides: 7. In DNA form, the CDR3 reads TGTGCCAGCAGCCTGGCCAGGGGGCCTGACGAGCAGTACTTC. This gives the protein CASSLARGPDEQYF.

The chain employs TRBV5-1 and TRBJ1-1; D gene ambiguous. Germline V gene lookup returns CDR1 SGHRS and CDR2 YFSETQ. With 0 bases removed from V and 2 bases from J, the gap between germline ends came to 5 bases. The CDR3 runs to 13 residues. The CDR3 DNA sequence: TGCGCCAGCAGCTTGGACTTAAACACTGAAGCTTTCTTT. Translating gives CASSLDLNTEAFF.

The rearrangement links TRBV19 to TRBJ2-7, with unresolved D. V lost 7 bases to trimming and J lost 2 bases, with 15 bases between them. The CDR3 totals 14 residues. Germline V gene sequence: CDR1 LNHDA, CDR2 SQIVND (reference sequence). The chain's CDR3 is CASTHRDGAYEQYF. The CDR3 DNA is TGTGCCAGTACCCATCGAGACGGAGCCTACGAGCAGTACTTC.

The chain carries TRBV19 and TRBJ1-2; weak D call: TRBD1 (5 bases). This CDR3 comprises 13 residues. The V and J ends lost 4 bases and 4 bases respectively, with 10 bases between them. Germline-derived CDR1 and CDR2 are LNHDA and SQIVND (reference sequence). CDR3 nucleotides: TGTGCCAGTAGTAACAGGCGAACCTATGGCTACACCTTC. Its translation is CASSNRRTYGYTF. Full variable domain (rest looked up from reference TRBV19 and TRBJ1-2): DGGITQSPKYLFRKEGQNVTLSCEQNLNHDAMYWYRQDPGQGLRLIYYSQIVNDFQKGDIAEGYSVSREKKESFPLTVTSAQKNPTAFYLCASSNRRTYGYTFGSGTRLTVV.

V usage is TRBV6-5 and J usage is TRBJ1-3; no clear D gene. With 5 bases removed from V and 7 bases from J, the gap between germline ends came to 9 bases. Looked up from germline, CDR1 is MNHEY and CDR2 is SVGAGI. This CDR3 contains 12 residues. The CDR3 coding sequence is TGTGCCAGCAGTCGAGTAATCAACACCATATATTTT. Encoded protein: CASSRVINTIYF.

The chain has TRBV29-1 and TRBJ1-1, with 12 bases that match TRBD1. The CDR3 extends over 15 amino acids. Trimming took 4 bases from V and 3 from J; bases not matched to a gene: 6. CDR1 and CDR2 from the germline V gene are SQVTM and ANQGSEA. In DNA, the CDR3 is TGCAGCGTTGTGGGGACAGGGGGCGGATACACTGAAGCTTTCTTT. Protein: CSVVGTGGGYTEAFF.

The chain joins TRBV6-6 to TRBJ1-1; perhaps TRBD1 as D (5 bases). CDR1 and CDR2 from the germline V gene are MNHNY and SVGAGI (reference sequence). This CDR3 region has 13 residues. With 5 bases removed from V and 1 base from J, the gap between germline ends came to 8 bases. The CDR3: CASSGGANTEAFF. The CDR3 nucleotides are TGTGCCAGCAGTGGCGGGGCGAACACTGAAGCTTTCTTT.

The chain is built from TRBV6-5 and TRBJ2-2, with TRBD2 matching over 9 bases. This CDR3 has 15 amino acids. Losses at the gene ends were 4 bases for V and 5 bases for J; bases not matched to a gene: 5. Per the germline V gene, CDR1 is MNHEY and CDR2 is SVGAGI. Here the CDR3 DNA reads TGTGCCAGCAGTTTTAGCGGGGGAGAAACCGGGGAGCTGTTTTTT. It is translated as CASSFSGGETGELFF.

The rearrangement joins TRBV5-4 to TRBJ1-2; 7 positions agree with TRBD1. The CDR3 runs 14 residues. Germline assignment: CDR1 SGHNT and CDR2 YYREEE (reference sequence). V was pared by 0 bases and J by 7 bases, with 6 bases of the junction left unmatched. The CDR3 loop is CASSLDRGPGGYTF. The CDR3 nucleotides are TGTGCCAGCAGCTTGGACAGGGGACCAGGTGGCTACACCTTC.

The table lists this clone with a count of one. The genes are TRBV29-1 and TRBJ1-2; the match to TRBD1 covers 9 bases. Germline V lookup: CDR1 SQVTM, CDR2 ANQGSEA. The J segment lost 5 bases and the V segment lost 3 bases, leaving 10 bases of the junction unmatched. This CDR3 comprises 15 residues. As DNA, the CDR3 is TGCAGCGTTGACGCGGGACAGGGTCGAGGGTATGGCTACACCTTC. Translation gives CSVDAGQGRGYGYTF.

The rearrangement joins TRBV5-6 to TRBJ2-3, with D possibly TRBD1 on 6 matching bases. V gave up 4 bases and J gave up 5 bases, with 8 bases separating them. Germline V gene sequence: CDR1 SGHDT, CDR2 YYEEEE. The CDR3 has 12 residues. CDR3 loop: CASSNRVDTQYF. CDR3 nucleotide sequence: TGTGCCAGCAGCAACAGGGTAGATACGCAGTATTTT.

The chain links TRBV3-1 (or the pseudogene TRBV3-2) to TRBJ1-2; D might be TRBD1 (6 bases). The CDR3 covers 12 residues. CDR1 LGHDT and CDR2 YNNKEL come from the germline V gene (reference sequence). V was pared by 10 bases and J by 8 bases, with 17 bases between. The CDR3 region is CATKRGAGGYTF. The CDR3 region has the DNA TGTGCCACGAAGCGGGGGGCAGGAGGCTACACCTTC.

J is TRBJ2-2 and V is TRBV11-2, with 9 positions matching TRBD1. Germline V gene data show CDR1 as SGHAT and CDR2 as FQNNGV. Trimming removed 1 base from V and 0 bases from J; junction bases left unmatched: 0. The CDR3 is 16 residues long. The CDR3 is CASSLGQGANTGELFF. As DNA, the CDR3 is TGTGCCAGCAGCTTAGGACAGGGGGCGAACACCGGGGAGCTGTTTTTT.

With regard to this clone: One end of the junction varies from germline; a read error may be responsible. The V and J genes are TRBV5-6 and TRBJ1-2; D perhaps matches TRBD1 (5 bases). The CDR3 is made up of 13 amino acids. Germline V gene data show CDR1 as SGHDT and CDR2 as YYEEEE. The chain's CDR3 is CASRLAGVGGYTF. DNA of the CDR3: TGTGCCAGCAGGTTGGCGGGGGTAGGCGGCTACACCTTC. Together with reference TRBV5-6 and TRBJ1-2, the CDR3 gives the full variable domain: DAGVTQSPTHLIKTRGQQVTLRCSPKSGHDTVSWYQQALGQGPQFIFQYYEEEERQRGNFPDRFSGHQFPNYSSELNVNALLLGDSALYLCASRLAGVGGYTFGSGTRLTVV.

The rearrangement uses TRBV6-5 and TRBJ1-2; the match to TRBD1 covers 9 bases. The junction had 12 bases not matched to a gene; V was cut back by 5 bases and J by 8 bases. In germline, CDR1 is MNHEY, CDR2 SVGAGI. This CDR3 has 15 amino acids. The CDR3 loop is CASSRLSGTGRGYTF. The DNA of the CDR3 is TGTGCCAGCAGTCGCCTATCCGGGACAGGGCGAGGCTACACCTTC.

The chain has TRBV3-1 (or the pseudogene TRBV3-2) and TRBJ1-4, with 7 positions matching TRBD1. This CDR3 spans 15 amino acids. The germline gives CDR1 LGHDT, CDR2 YNNKEL (reference sequence). With 5 bases clipped from V and 8 bases from J, the junction kept 11 bases outside the gene matches. The CDR3 sequence is CASSVSTGSREKLFF. The CDR3 DNA reads TGTGCCAGCAGCGTTTCGACAGGGTCTAGGGAAAAACTGTTTTTT.

The chain has TRBV30 and TRBJ1-6; 9 bases are shared with TRBD1. Trimming cost V 4 bases and J 7 bases; bases outside gene matches: 5. The CDR3 length is 14 residues. CDR1 is GTSNPN, CDR2 SVGIG, per germline (reference sequence). As DNA, the CDR3 is TGTGCCTGGAAAACCGGGACAGGGAATTCACCCCTCCACTTT. Residues: CAWKTGTGNSPLHF.

The V and J genes are TRBV30 and TRBJ2-7; 9 nucleotides match TRBD2. Per germline, CDR1 GTSNPN and CDR2 SVGIG (reference sequence). CDR3 length: 15 amino acids. The trim removed 0 bases at V and 2 bases at J, leaving 5 bases unmatched. CDR3 amino acids: CAWSVGLAGPYEQYF. The CDR3 DNA reads TGTGCCTGGAGTGTAGGGCTAGCGGGACCCTACGAGCAGTACTTC.

The CDR3 protein is CASSREPTGNTIYF. As DNA, the CDR3 is TGTGCCAGCAGCAGAGAACCAACTGGAAACACCATATATTTT. The V and J genes are TRBV5-4 and TRBJ1-3; D unresolved. CDR3 size: 14 residues. V was cut by 4 bases and J by 2 bases, with 10 bases left in between. In germline, CDR1 is SGHNT, CDR2 YYREEE (reference sequence).

The J gene is TRBJ2-5, the V gene TRBV5-1; a possible D gene is TRBD1 (5 bases). V was trimmed by 2 bases and J by 2 bases, leaving 16 bases between them. CDR3 size: 16 residues. Germline V gives CDR1 SGHRS, CDR2 YFSETQ. The CDR3 spells CASSLLTGTSQETQYF. The CDR3 DNA is TGCGCCAGCAGCTTACTTACAGGCACTTCGCAAGAGACCCAGTACTTC.

The chain uses TRBV30 and TRBJ1-2, with D uncertain. Germline loops: CDR1 GTSNPN, CDR2 SVGIG (reference sequence). Deletions cut 2 bases from V and 6 bases from J, with 4 bases between. The CDR3 extends over 10 amino acids. The CDR3 sequence is CAWSLDGYTF. The CDR3 nucleotides read TGTGCCTGGAGTTTAGATGGCTACACCTTC. The variable domain in full, completed from reference TRBV30 and TRBJ1-2, reads SQTIHQWPATLVQPVGSPLSLECTVEGTSNPNLYWYRQAAGRGLQLLFYSVGIGQISSEVPQNLSASRPQDRQFILSSKKLLLSDSGFYLCAWSLDGYTFGSGTRLTVV.